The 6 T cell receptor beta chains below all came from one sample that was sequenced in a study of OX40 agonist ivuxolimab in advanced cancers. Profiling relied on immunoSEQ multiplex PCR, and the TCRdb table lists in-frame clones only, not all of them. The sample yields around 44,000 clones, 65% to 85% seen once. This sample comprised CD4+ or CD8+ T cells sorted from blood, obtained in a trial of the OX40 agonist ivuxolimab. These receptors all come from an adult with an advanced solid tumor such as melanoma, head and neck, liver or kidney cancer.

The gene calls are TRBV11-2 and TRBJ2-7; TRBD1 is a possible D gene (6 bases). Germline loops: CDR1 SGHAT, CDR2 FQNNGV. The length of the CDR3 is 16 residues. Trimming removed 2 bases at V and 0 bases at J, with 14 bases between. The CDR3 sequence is CASSLPLGGFSYEQYF. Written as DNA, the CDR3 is TGTGCCAGCAGCTTACCGCTTGGGGGCTTCTCCTACGAGCAGTACTTC.

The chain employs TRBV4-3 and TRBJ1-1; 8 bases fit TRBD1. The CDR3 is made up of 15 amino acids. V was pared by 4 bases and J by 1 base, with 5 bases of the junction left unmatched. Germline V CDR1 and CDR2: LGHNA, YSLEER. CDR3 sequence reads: CASSRAGGRNTEAFF. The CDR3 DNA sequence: TGCGCCAGCAGCCGAGCAGGGGGCCGGAACACTGAAGCTTTCTTT.

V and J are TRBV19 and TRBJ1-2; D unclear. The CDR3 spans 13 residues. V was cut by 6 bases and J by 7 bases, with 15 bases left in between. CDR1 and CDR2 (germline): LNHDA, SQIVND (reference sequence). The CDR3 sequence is CASRGVGGRGYTF. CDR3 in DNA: TGTGCCAGTAGAGGCGTGGGTGGACGTGGCTACACCTTC.

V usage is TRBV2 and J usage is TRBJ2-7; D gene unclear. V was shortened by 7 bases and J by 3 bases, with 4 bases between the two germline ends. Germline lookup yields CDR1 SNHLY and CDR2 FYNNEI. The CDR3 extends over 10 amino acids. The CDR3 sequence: CASKVYEQYF. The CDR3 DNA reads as TGTGCCAGCAAGGTCTACGAGCAGTACTTC.

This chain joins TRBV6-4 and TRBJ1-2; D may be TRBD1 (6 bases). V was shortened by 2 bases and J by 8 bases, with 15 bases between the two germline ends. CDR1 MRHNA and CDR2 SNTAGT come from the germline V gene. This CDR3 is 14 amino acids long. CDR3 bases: TGTGCCAGCAGTGACGGGAACAGGGCGGGAGGCTACACCTTC. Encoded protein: CASSDGNRAGGYTF.

The CDR3 nucleotides read TGCGCCAGCAGCTTGTCCGGGGTTTCACCCCTCCACTTT. It specifies CASSLSGVSPLHF. The chain has TRBV5-1 and TRBJ1-6; D unresolved. V dropped 1 base and J dropped 9 bases, with 8 bases sitting between them. The germline gives CDR1 SGHRS, CDR2 YFSETQ. This CDR3 spans 13 amino acids.